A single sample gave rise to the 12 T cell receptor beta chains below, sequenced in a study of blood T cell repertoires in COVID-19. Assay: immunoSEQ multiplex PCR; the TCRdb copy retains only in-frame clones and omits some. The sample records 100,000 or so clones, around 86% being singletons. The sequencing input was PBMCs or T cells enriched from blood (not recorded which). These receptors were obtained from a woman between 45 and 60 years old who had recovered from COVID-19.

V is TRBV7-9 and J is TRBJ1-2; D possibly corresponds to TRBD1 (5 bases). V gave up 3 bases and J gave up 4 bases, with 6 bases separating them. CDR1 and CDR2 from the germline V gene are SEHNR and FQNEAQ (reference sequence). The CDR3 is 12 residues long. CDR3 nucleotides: TGTGCCAGCAGCTTCGACAGCTATGGCTACACCTTC. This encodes CASSFDSYGYTF.

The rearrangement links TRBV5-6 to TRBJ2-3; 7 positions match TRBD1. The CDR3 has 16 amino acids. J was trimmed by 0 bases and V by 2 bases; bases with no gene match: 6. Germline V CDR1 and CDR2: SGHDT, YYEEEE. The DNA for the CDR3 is TGTGCCAGCAGCTTATGGACAGGACATAGCACAGATACGCAGTATTTT. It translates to CASSLWTGHSTDTQYF.

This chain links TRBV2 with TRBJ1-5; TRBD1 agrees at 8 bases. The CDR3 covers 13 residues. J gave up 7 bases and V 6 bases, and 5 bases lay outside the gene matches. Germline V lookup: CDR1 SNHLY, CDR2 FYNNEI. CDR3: CASSLDRGQPQHF. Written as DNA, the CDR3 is TGTGCCAGCAGCCTCGACAGGGGACAGCCCCAGCATTTT. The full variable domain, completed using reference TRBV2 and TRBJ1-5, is EPEVTQTPSHQVTQMGQEVILRCVPISNHLYFYWYRQILGQKVEFLVSFYNNEISEKSEIFDDQFSVERPDGSNFTLKIRSTKLEDSAMYFCASSLDRGQPQHFGDGTRLSIL.

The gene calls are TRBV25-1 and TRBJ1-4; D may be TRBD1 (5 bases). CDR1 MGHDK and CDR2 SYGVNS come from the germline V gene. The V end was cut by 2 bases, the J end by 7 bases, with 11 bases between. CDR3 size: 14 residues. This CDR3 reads CASSEGGGSEKLFF. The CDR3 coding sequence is TGTGCCAGCAGTGAAGGCGGGGGGTCTGAAAAACTGTTTTTT.

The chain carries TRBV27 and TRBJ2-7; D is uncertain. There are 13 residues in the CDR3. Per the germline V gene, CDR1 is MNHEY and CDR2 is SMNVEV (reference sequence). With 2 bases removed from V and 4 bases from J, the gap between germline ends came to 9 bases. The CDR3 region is CASSLSASYEQYF. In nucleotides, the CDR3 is TGTGCCAGCAGTTTAAGCGCGAGTTACGAGCAGTACTTC.

CDR3 protein: CAWSVLAGVTYEQYF. The CDR3 nucleotides read TGTGCCTGGAGTGTACTAGCGGGAGTAACCTACGAGCAGTACTTC. The V gene is TRBV30, the J gene TRBJ2-7, with 11 bases identical to TRBD2. Germline V lookup: CDR1 GTSNPN, CDR2 SVGIG (reference sequence). With 0 bases clipped from V and 2 bases from J, the junction kept 3 bases outside the gene matches. The CDR3 extends over 15 amino acids.

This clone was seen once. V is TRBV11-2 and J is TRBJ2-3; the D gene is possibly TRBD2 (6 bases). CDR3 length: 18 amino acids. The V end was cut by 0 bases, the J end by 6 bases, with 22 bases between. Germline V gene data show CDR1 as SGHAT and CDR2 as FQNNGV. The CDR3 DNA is TGTGCCAGCAGCTTAGATCGGGGCAGGCGGGGTTTCCCTGATACGCAGTATTTT. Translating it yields CASSLDRGRRGFPDTQYF.

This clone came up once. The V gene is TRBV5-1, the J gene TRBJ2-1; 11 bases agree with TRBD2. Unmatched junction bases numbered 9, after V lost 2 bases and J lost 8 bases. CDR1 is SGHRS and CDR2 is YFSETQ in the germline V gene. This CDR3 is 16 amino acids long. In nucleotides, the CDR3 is TGCGCCAGCAGCTTACAAGTAGCGGGAGGGTTTGATGAGCAGTTCTTC. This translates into CASSLQVAGGFDEQFF.

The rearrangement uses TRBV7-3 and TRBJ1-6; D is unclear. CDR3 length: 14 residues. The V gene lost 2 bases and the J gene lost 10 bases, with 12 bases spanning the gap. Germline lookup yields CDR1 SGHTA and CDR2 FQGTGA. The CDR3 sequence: CASSLGRSGSPLHF. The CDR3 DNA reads TGTGCCAGCAGCTTAGGAAGGAGTGGCTCACCCCTCCACTTT.

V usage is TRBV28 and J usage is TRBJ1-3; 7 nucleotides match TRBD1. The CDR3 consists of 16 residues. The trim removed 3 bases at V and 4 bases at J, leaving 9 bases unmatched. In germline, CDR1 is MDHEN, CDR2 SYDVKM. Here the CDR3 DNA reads TGTGCCAGCAGTTTTACCAGGGGGGCTATAGGAAACACCATATATTTT. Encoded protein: CASSFTRGAIGNTIYF.

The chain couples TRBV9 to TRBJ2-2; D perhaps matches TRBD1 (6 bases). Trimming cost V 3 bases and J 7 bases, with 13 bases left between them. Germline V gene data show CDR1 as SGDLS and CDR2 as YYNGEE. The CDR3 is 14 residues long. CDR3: CASSASQGIGELFF. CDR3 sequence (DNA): TGTGCCAGCAGCGCTTCTCAGGGGATCGGGGAGCTGTTTTTT.

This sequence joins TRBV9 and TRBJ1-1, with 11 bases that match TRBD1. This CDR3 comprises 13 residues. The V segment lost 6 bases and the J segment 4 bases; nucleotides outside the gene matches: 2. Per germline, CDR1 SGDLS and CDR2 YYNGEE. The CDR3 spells CASMGTGGTEAFF. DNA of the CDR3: TGTGCCAGCATGGGGACAGGGGGCACTGAAGCTTTCTTT.